These 30 T cell receptor beta chains were sequenced from one sample in a study of lymphopenia after photon versus proton radiotherapy. Profiled with immunoSEQ multiplex PCR; TCRdb holds only in-frame clones, not every one. Altogether almost 30,000 clones are present, approximately 90% being singletons, with the ten largest covering approximately 50%. The sample here was peripheral blood, taken from a patient treated with proton-based radiotherapy. Receptor source: an older woman with cholangiocarcinoma. Some clones in this sample may be carry-over from other donors' samples.

This clone appeared a single time. The V gene is TRBV5-1, the J gene TRBJ2-5; D is possibly TRBD2 (5 bases). Germline-derived CDR1 and CDR2 are SGHRS and YFSETQ. V shed 0 bases and J shed 3 bases, with 9 bases lying between them. CDR3 length: 14 residues. CDR3 in amino acids: CASSLASGEETQYF. CDR3 bases: TGCGCCAGCAGCTTGGCCTCCGGGGAAGAGACCCAGTACTTC. The whole variable domain, filled in from reference TRBV5-1 and TRBJ2-5, reads KAGVTQTPRYLIKTRGQQVTLSCSPISGHRSVSWYQQTPGQGLQFLFEYFSETQRNKGNFPGRFSGRQFSNSRSEMNVSTLELGDSALYLCASSLASGEETQYFGPGTRLLVL.

The chain employs TRBV12-2 and TRBJ2-2. TRBV12-2 is a listed pseudogene. The CDR3 totals 13 residues. The CDR3 DNA is TGTGCAAGTCGCAGAGTCGTGGGCGGGGAGCTGTTTTTT. This translates into CASRRVVGGELFF.

The J gene is TRBJ2-1, the V gene TRBV27, with 7 bases lining up with TRBD1. This CDR3 is 15 amino acids long. Looked up from germline, CDR1 is MNHEY and CDR2 is SMNVEV (reference sequence). V shed 1 base and J 8 bases; nucleotides not matched to a gene: 8. In DNA, the CDR3 is TGTGCCAGCAGTTTATTACTAACAGGGGCCGATGAGCAGTTCTTC. Translated, it gives CASSLLLTGADEQFF.

The V gene is TRBV29-1, the J gene TRBJ1-1; 7 positions agree with TRBD1. Germline assignment: CDR1 SQVTM and CDR2 ANQGSEA. Trimming removed 0 bases from V and 0 bases from J; junction bases left unmatched: 4. The CDR3 extends over 15 amino acids. CDR3 sequence: CSVEDPGGLNTEAFF. Written as DNA, the CDR3 is TGCAGCGTTGAAGATCCAGGGGGGCTGAACACTGAAGCTTTCTTT.

In this sample, this clone turned up once. The rearrangement uses TRBV19 and TRBJ2-7, with a possible D match to TRBD1 (5 bases). CDR3 size: 15 residues. Between the trimmed V and J ends, which lost 0 bases and 0 bases, there was a span of 9 bases. The germline CDR1 and CDR2 sequences are LNHDA and SQIVND (reference sequence). DNA of the CDR3: TGTGCCAGTAGTATAGACGTGACAGCCTCCTACGAGCAGTACTTC. This gives the protein CASSIDVTASYEQYF.

The rearrangement joins TRBV10-1 to TRBJ2-3, with D maybe TRBD1 (5 bases). This CDR3 is built from 14 residues. The V gene lost 6 bases and the J gene lost 6 bases, with 16 bases spanning the gap. From germline, CDR1 is WNHNN and CDR2 SYGVQD (reference sequence). CDR3 residues: CASSSRQPDDTQYF. The CDR3 nucleotides are TGCGCCAGCAGCTCCAGACAGCCAGATGATACGCAGTATTTT.

The rearrangement uses TRBV21-1 and TRBJ2-7; the D segment call TRBD1 is taken from the table without a DNA check. TRBV21-1 is designated a pseudogene. The CDR3 consists of 18 residues. CDR3 loop: CASSKAGLGQGRGHEQYF. For the CDR3, the DNA is TGTGCCAGCAGCAAAGCTGGCTTGGGACAGGGGAGGGGTCACGAGCAGTACTTC.

V and J are TRBV5-1 and TRBJ2-7; no definite D call. This CDR3 has 14 amino acids. V was pared by 4 bases and J by 0 bases, with 11 bases between. Germline V gene data show CDR1 as SGHRS and CDR2 as YFSETQ. CDR3 sequence (DNA): TGCGCCAGCAGCGTCAGGACGGACTCCTACGAGCAGTACTTC. Its translation: CASSVRTDSYEQYF.

The genes are TRBV7-2 and TRBJ1-3, with D unclear. The CDR3 has 14 residues. From germline, CDR1 is SGHTA and CDR2 FQGNSA. The V end was cut by 6 bases, the J end by 0 bases, with 9 bases between. As DNA, the CDR3 is TGTGCCAGCAGATTCGCCACCTCTGGAAACACCATATATTTT. Its protein product is CASRFATSGNTIYF.

This clone has only a few counts. The chain uses TRBV2 and TRBJ2-7; D remains unclear. Germline-derived CDR1 and CDR2 are SNHLY and FYNNEI. There are 11 residues in the CDR3. The V and J ends lost 6 bases and 4 bases respectively, with 7 bases between them. CDR3 DNA: TGTGCCAGCAGCTTTTTTTACGAGCAGTACTTC. Translating gives CASSFFYEQYF. Combining the CDR3 with reference TRBV2 and TRBJ2-7 gives the whole variable domain EPEVTQTPSHQVTQMGQEVILRCVPISNHLYFYWYRQILGQKVEFLVSFYNNEISEKSEIFDDQFSVERPDGSNFTLKIRSTKLEDSAMYFCASSFFYEQYFGPGTRLTVT.

This clone came up once. The chain uses TRBV5-4 and TRBJ1-2; the match to TRBD1 covers 7 bases. The CDR3 runs to 13 residues. Germline loops: CDR1 SGHNT, CDR2 YYREEE (reference sequence). V lost 2 bases, J lost 5 bases, and 3 bases stayed unmatched. CDR3 sequence reads: CASSFPGQYGYTF. CDR3 coding DNA: TGTGCCAGCAGCTTCCCGGGACAGTATGGCTACACCTTC. Full variable domain (remainder filled in from reference TRBV5-4 and TRBJ1-2): ETGVTQSPTHLIKTRGQQVTLRCSSQSGHNTVSWYQQALGQGPQFIFQYYREEENGRGNFPPRFSGLQFPNYSSELNVNALELDDSALYLCASSFPGQYGYTFGSGTRLTVV.

The V call is TRBV7-3, the J call TRBJ2-3; 8 positions match TRBD2. CDR1 and CDR2 from the germline V gene are SGHTA and FQGTGA. V lost 5 bases to trimming and J lost 9 bases; unmatched junction nucleotides: 22. This CDR3 has 18 residues. CDR3: CASSLNGGLVTGLRTQYF. DNA for the CDR3: TGTGCCAGCAGCCTTAACGGGGGACTAGTGACGGGCCTGAGAACGCAGTATTTT. Full variable domain (remainder filled in from reference TRBV7-3 and TRBJ2-3): GAGVSQTPSNKVTEKGKYVELRCDPISGHTALYWYRQSLGQGPEFLIYFQGTGAADDSGLPNDRFFAVRPEGSVSTLKIQRTERGDSAVYLCASSLNGGLVTGLRTQYFGPGTRLTVL.

This chain links TRBV7-2 with TRBJ1-1; TRBD1 matches 7 bases. Germline values: CDR1 SGHTA, CDR2 FQGNSA. The V segment lost 5 bases and the J segment 6 bases; nucleotides outside the gene matches: 12. The CDR3 totals 15 residues. In nucleotides, the CDR3 is TGTGCCAGCAGCCGTGGGGGCAGGGGGTCCGCTGAAGCTTTCTTT. Amino acids: CASSRGGRGSAEAFF.

The chain has TRBV10-2 and TRBJ2-1, with 9 bases that match TRBD2. Per germline, CDR1 WSHSY and CDR2 SAAADI. V was clipped by 6 bases and J by 5 bases; unmatched bases: 8. The CDR3 is 15 residues long. The CDR3 protein is CASRLGGTSHNEQFF. Here the CDR3 DNA reads TGCGCCAGCAGATTGGGGGGGACTAGCCACAATGAGCAGTTCTTC.

There are a few counts of this clone. One junction end disagrees with the germline gene, perhaps due to a read error. V usage is TRBV18 and J usage is TRBJ2-3; D call uncertain. CDR3 length: 13 amino acids. Germline CDR1 reads KGHSH; CDR2 reads LQKENI. CDR3 bases: TGTGCCAGCACACCCTCTCTGACAGATACGCAGTATTTT. It yields the protein CASTPSLTDTQYF.

The chain uses TRBV5-8 and TRBJ1-6; no clear D gene. The germline gives CDR1 SGHTS, CDR2 YDEGEE. The CDR3 covers 14 residues. The ends were cut back, 0 bases at V and 7 bases at J, with 8 bases in the middle. In DNA form, the CDR3 reads TGTGCCAGCAGCTTGGAAGGGTCCAATTCACCCCTCCACTTT. Amino acid sequence: CASSLEGSNSPLHF.

This sequence joins TRBV19 and TRBJ2-7; weak D call: TRBD1 (6 bases). V dropped 5 bases and J dropped 1 base, with 15 bases sitting between them. The CDR3 totals 15 residues. Germline V lookup: CDR1 LNHDA, CDR2 SQIVND (reference sequence). CDR3 sequence (DNA): TGTGCCAGTAGTTTTGTGTCCAGGGGATCCTACGAGCAGTACTTC. Encoded protein: CASSFVSRGSYEQYF.

The rearrangement links TRBV5-4 to TRBJ2-3; 10 positions agree with TRBD2. V lost 1 base and J lost 6; bases outside the gene matches: 8. The CDR3 has 16 residues. From germline, CDR1 is SGHNT and CDR2 YYREEE (reference sequence). In nucleotides, the CDR3 is TGTGCCAGCAGCTTGCCAATTAGCGGGGGGATGGATACGCAGTATTTT. Protein sequence: CASSLPISGGMDTQYF.

The rearrangement uses TRBV7-2 and TRBJ2-2; D uncertain. Germline CDR1 reads SGHTA; CDR2 reads FQGNSA. Between the trimmed V and J ends, which lost 5 bases and 0 bases, there was a span of 10 bases. The CDR3 extends over 15 amino acids. The CDR3 here is CASSPLASNTGELFF. DNA for the CDR3: TGTGCCAGCAGCCCGCTGGCCTCGAACACCGGGGAGCTGTTTTTT.

The genes are TRBV19 and TRBJ1-1; 7 bases fit TRBD1. This CDR3 contains 13 residues. Germline V lookup: CDR1 LNHDA, CDR2 SQIVND (reference sequence). V lost 3 bases, J lost 5 bases, and 3 bases stayed unmatched. CDR3 DNA: TGTGCCAGTAGTATCGACAGGGATACTGAAGCTTTCTTT. Translation gives CASSIDRDTEAFF.

The chain couples TRBV7-9 to TRBJ1-4; tentative D call: TRBD1 (5 bases). The CDR3 loop spans 14 amino acids. The V end lost 0 bases, the J end lost 7 bases, and 9 bases lay between the germline ends. Germline V lookup: CDR1 SEHNR, CDR2 FQNEAQ (reference sequence). The CDR3 protein is CASSLARESEKLFF. The CDR3 nucleotides are TGTGCCAGCAGCTTAGCCAGGGAGAGTGAAAAACTGTTTTTT.

The chain combines TRBV7-4 with TRBJ2-1; TRBD2 matches at 12 bases. With 4 bases clipped from V and 8 bases from J, the junction kept 9 bases outside the gene matches. The CDR3 contains 16 residues. Germline loops: CDR1 SGHVT, CDR2 SQSDAQ. DNA for the CDR3: TGTGCCAGCAGCTCCCTGACTAGCGGGGGTTTGGATGAGCAGTTCTTC. Amino acid sequence: CASSSLTSGGLDEQFF.

The J gene is TRBJ2-5, the V gene TRBV7-9; perhaps TRBD2 as D (5 bases). V was pared by 2 bases and J by 4 bases, with 14 bases between. Germline loops: CDR1 SEHNR, CDR2 FQNEAQ (reference sequence). The CDR3 length is 15 residues. In DNA form, the CDR3 reads TGTGCCAGCAGCTTATCGAGGGAGAGAGGAGAGACCCAGTACTTC. It encodes CASSLSRERGETQYF.

The chain recombines TRBV7-2 with TRBJ2-5; 9 bases align to TRBD2. Germline V gene data show CDR1 as SGHTA and CDR2 as FQGNSA. V gave up 0 bases and J gave up 5 bases; unmatched junction bases: 4. There are 15 residues in the CDR3. CDR3 in amino acids: CASSLASGSGETQYF. CDR3 coding DNA: TGTGCCAGCAGCTTAGCTAGCGGGAGCGGGGAGACCCAGTACTTC.

This clone was observed a handful of times. The chain is built from TRBV12-1 and TRBJ1-1. TRBV12-1 is listed as a pseudogene. The CDR3 is 12 residues long. The CDR3 sequence is CASSLGGLSTFF. The CDR3 coding sequence is TGTGCCAGCAGCCTGGGGGGGCTCTCGACTTTCTTT.

This clone was detected once. The gene calls are TRBV7-8 and TRBJ2-3; D ambiguous. The CDR3 is made up of 13 amino acids. V lost 5 bases to trimming and J lost 0 bases, with 6 bases between them. CDR1 is SGHVS, CDR2 FQNEAQ, per germline. This CDR3 reads CASSKYSTDTQYF. Here the CDR3 DNA reads TGTGCCAGCAGCAAGTATAGCACAGATACGCAGTATTTT.

In its sample, this clone was seen once. The rearrangement links TRBV7-3 to TRBJ2-3; 12 nucleotides line up with TRBD2. The CDR3 sequence is 15 residues long. V lost 6 bases, J lost 3 bases, and 4 bases stayed unmatched. The germline gives CDR1 SGHTA, CDR2 FQGTGA. The CDR3 spells CASRPSGGATDTQYF. The CDR3 nucleotides are TGTGCCAGCAGACCTAGCGGGGGGGCTACAGATACGCAGTATTTT. The whole variable domain, filled in from reference TRBV7-3 and TRBJ2-3, reads GAGVSQTPSNKVTEKGKYVELRCDPISGHTALYWYRQSLGQGPEFLIYFQGTGAADDSGLPNDRFFAVRPEGSVSTLKIQRTERGDSAVYLCASRPSGGATDTQYFGPGTRLTVL.

This chain uses TRBV15 with TRBJ1-5; D is undetermined. Trimming stripped 0 bases from V and 7 bases from J, with 16 bases between. Germline loops: CDR1 LNHNV, CDR2 YYDKDF (reference sequence). The CDR3 totals 16 residues. The CDR3: CATSRDTGPRRQPQHF. The CDR3 region has the DNA TGTGCCACCAGCAGAGACACGGGTCCCCGGCGGCAGCCCCAGCATTTT.

The chain has TRBV5-5 and TRBJ2-2, with 7 bases lining up with TRBD1. From germline, CDR1 is SGHKS and CDR2 YYEKEE (reference sequence). Trimming cost V 2 bases and J 8 bases; bases outside gene matches: 6. CDR3 length: 14 residues. CDR3 sequence: CASSFSGTAGELFF. In nucleotides, the CDR3 is TGTGCCAGCAGCTTTTCCGGGACAGCAGGGGAGCTGTTTTTT.

This chain uses TRBV27 with TRBJ1-2; D is undetermined. Germline-derived CDR1 and CDR2 are MNHEY and SMNVEV (reference sequence). The ends were cut back, 1 base at V and 3 bases at J, with 12 bases in the middle. The CDR3 loop spans 15 amino acids. The CDR3 DNA reads TGTGCCAGCAGTTTATTGGCTACTGCTTACTATGGCTACACCTTC. Translation gives CASSLLATAYYGYTF.